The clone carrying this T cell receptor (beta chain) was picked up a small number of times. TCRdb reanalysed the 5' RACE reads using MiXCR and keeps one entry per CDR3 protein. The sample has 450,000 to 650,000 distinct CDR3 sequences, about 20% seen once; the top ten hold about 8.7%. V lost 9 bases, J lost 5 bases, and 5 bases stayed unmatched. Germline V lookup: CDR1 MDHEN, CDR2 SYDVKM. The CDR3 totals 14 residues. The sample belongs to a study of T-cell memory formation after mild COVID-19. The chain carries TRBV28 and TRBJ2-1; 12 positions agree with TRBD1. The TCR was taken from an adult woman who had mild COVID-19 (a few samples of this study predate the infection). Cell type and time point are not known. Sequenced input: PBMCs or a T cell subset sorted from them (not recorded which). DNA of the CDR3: TGTGCCAGTCTCCGGGACAGGGGGCACAATGAGCAGTTCTTC. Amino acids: CASLRDRGHNEQFF. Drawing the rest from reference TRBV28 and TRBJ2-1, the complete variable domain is DVKVTQSSRYLVKRTGEKVFLECVQDMDHENMFWYRQDPGLGLRLIYFSYDVKMKEKGDIPEGYSVSREKKERFSLILESASTNQTSMYLCASLRDRGHNEQFFGPGTRLTVL.